Described below is a single T cell receptor beta chain sequence and its context. The specificity of this receptor is unknown. No quality values exist for individual bases; no much larger clone is one base distant. Patients chosen for sequencing had shown expansion of CD8+CD57+ cells by flow cytometry. Severe acquired aplastic anemia was diagnosed in all patients according to International Study of Aplastic Anemia and Agranulocytosis and Camitta criteria. No patient had received any therapy when blood was sampled. In the study, sorted CD4+ and CD8+ blood T cells from patients with severe aplastic anemia and from healthy subjects underwent deep sequencing of TCR repertoires. In the USA, patient enrollment took place under clinicaltrials.gov protocols 00001620, 01623167, 00001397, 00071045, 00081523 and 00961064. Ficoll-Paque density gradient centrifugation was used to isolate peripheral blood mononuclear cells. Before DNA was extracted, CD4+ and CD8+ T cells were sorted using either FACS or magnetic beads.

Profiling of TCR beta VDJ combinations and CDR3 sequences used genomic DNA as the template. TCR repertoire sequencing was run on an Illumina HiSeq 2000. Under the source paper's analysis protocol: TRBV/TRBJ rearrangement plots, CDR3 size and DJ length profiles, and Simpson's diversity index were used to evaluate the repertoires. The most abundant DNA sequence in the deep sequencing data was defined as the immunodominant clone. CDR3 amino acid sequences were screened for sharing across subjects and were compared with published repertoires and the VDJdb database. Starting from the raw public reads, TCRdb applied fastp trimming at Q25, assembled clones with MiXCR and retained in-frame beta chains. Under each unique CDR3 protein, matching rows form one entry showing the most common genes and DNA. In this record, the V and J calls reflect TCRdb's handling and not the investigators' own analysis. The sample has hundreds of thousands of distinct CDR3 sequences on record, roughly 45% of them singletons. The top ten clones comprise roughly 21% of the sample.

CDR1 and CDR2 are drawn from the germline V gene: ENHRY, SYGVKD. Trimming at the junction amounts to 0 bases on V and 6 bases on J, and the germline ends lie 11 bases apart. Counted from cysteine to phenylalanine, this CDR3 has 14 amino acids. Only CDR3 DNA is held: 42 bases, read in frame from base 1. This record belongs to a study of CD8+CD57+ T cells in acquired aplastic anemia (dated by TCRdb to the late 2010s). Background on the whole study: Extracted DNA from sorted CD4+ and CD8+ cells averaged approximately 3.4 ug, ranging from roughly 0.17 to 27.4 ug. A CD8+CD57+ expansion meant a frequency higher than the mean frequency seen in healthy subjects. Overall study results and their limits: Although 25 to 30 CD8+ CDR3 sequences were shared by patients and controls, these sequences appeared highly expressed in patients and within the immunodominant clones of patients. Between patients and healthy controls, no significant difference in CD8+ Simpson's diversity was found (P=0.060).

The TCR comes from a human donor with aplastic anemia. The sample taken for sequencing was sorted CD4+, CD8+, or CD8+CD57+ T cells (not recorded which) from PBMCs. The V and J segments used are TRBV10-3 and TRBJ1-2; the D gene lacks a confident call. The bases are TGTGCCATCAGTGAGTCTTTAGGGAAGGATGGCTACACCTTC. The encoded protein is CAISESLGKDGYTF.